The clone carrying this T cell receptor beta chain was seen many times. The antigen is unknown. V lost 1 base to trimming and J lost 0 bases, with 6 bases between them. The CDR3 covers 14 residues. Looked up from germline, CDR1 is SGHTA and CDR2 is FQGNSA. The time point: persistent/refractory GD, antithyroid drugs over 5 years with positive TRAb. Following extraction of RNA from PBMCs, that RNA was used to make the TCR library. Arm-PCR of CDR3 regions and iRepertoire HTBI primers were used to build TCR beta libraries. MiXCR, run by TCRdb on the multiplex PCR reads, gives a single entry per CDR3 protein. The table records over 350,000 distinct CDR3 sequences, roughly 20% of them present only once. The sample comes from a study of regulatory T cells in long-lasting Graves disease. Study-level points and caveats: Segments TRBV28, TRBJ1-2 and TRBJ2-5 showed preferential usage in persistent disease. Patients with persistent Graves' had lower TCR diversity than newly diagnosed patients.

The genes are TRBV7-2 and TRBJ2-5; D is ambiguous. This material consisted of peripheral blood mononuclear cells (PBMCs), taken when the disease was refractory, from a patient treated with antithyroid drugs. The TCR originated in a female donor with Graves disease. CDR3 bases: TGTGCCAGCAGCTTAGGCCTATACCAAGAGACCCAGTACTTC. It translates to CASSLGLYQETQYF.